These 17 T cell receptor beta chains were sequenced from one sample in a study of T cell responses to AZD1222 COVID-19 vaccine. The table came from immunoSEQ multiplex PCR; TCRdb's copy has only in-frame clones and leaves some out. The table includes roughly 140,000 clones, roughly 88% detected once. The sample was peripheral blood, taken 28 days after the second AZD1222 dose. These receptors all stem from an adult who received the AZD1222 COVID-19 vaccine.

The chain is built from TRBV6-1 and TRBJ1-2; 7 positions match TRBD1. The CDR3 covers 15 residues. CDR1 MNHNS and CDR2 SASEGT come from the germline V gene. Trimming cost V 2 bases and J 5 bases; bases outside gene matches: 8. CDR3 DNA sequence: TGTGCCAGCAGTGAAACTGACAGGGTCGGTTATGGCTACACCTTC. It specifies CASSETDRVGYGYTF.

V usage is TRBV2 and J usage is TRBJ2-3, with D perhaps TRBD2 (6 bases). The CDR3 sequence is 14 residues long. From germline, CDR1 is SNHLY and CDR2 FYNNEI. Trimming took 7 bases from V and 5 from J, leaving 16 bases between them. In DNA, the CDR3 is TGTGCCAGCACGTTGGCGGGGCCTAGAGATACGCAGTATTTT. The encoded protein is CASTLAGPRDTQYF.

V is TRBV19 and J is TRBJ2-1; the match to TRBD2 covers 10 bases. J was trimmed by 0 bases and V by 9 bases; bases with no gene match: 8. Per germline, CDR1 LNHDA and CDR2 SQIVND (reference sequence). This CDR3 is 16 amino acids long. The CDR3 spells CARPGLAENSYNEQFF. DNA of the CDR3: TGTGCCAGACCTGGACTAGCGGAAAACTCCTACAATGAGCAGTTCTTC.

This clone was picked up a small number of times. V is TRBV19 and J is TRBJ2-1; possible D gene TRBD1, 6 bases. Germline V gene data show CDR1 as LNHDA and CDR2 as SQIVND (reference sequence). This CDR3 region has 16 residues. V was clipped by 3 bases and J by 0 bases, with 12 bases between them. The CDR3 region is CASSMTVGGSYNEQFF. For the CDR3, the DNA is TGTGCCAGTAGTATGACAGTAGGGGGCTCCTACAATGAGCAGTTCTTC.

This chain connects TRBV27 to TRBJ2-7; possible D gene TRBD1, 6 bases. V lost 5 bases and J lost 7, with 15 bases in between. CDR3 length: 13 amino acids. CDR1 is MNHEY and CDR2 is SMNVEV in the germline V gene (reference sequence). In nucleotides, the CDR3 is TGTGCCAGCAGTCTCAACAGGGCGTGGGAGCAGTACTTC. As protein: CASSLNRAWEQYF.

The J gene is TRBJ1-1, the V gene TRBV19; D remains unclear. In germline, CDR1 is LNHDA, CDR2 SQIVND (reference sequence). The CDR3 runs 15 residues. V was clipped by 2 bases and J by 1 base, with 11 bases between them. CDR3 region: CASSITGTRNTEAFF. In DNA, the CDR3 is TGTGCCAGTAGTATAACCGGTACCCGGAACACTGAAGCTTTCTTT.

The chain recombines TRBV5-6 with TRBJ2-7; 7 bases match TRBD1. CDR1 is SGHDT and CDR2 is YYEEEE in the germline V gene. The CDR3 is 13 amino acids. J was trimmed by 0 bases and V by 6 bases; bases with no gene match: 3. The CDR3, as DNA: TGTGCCAGCAACAGGGACAGCTCCTACGAGCAGTACTTC. Its translation is CASNRDSSYEQYF.

The chain links TRBV5-1 to TRBJ1-4; 10 bases align to TRBD1. Losses at the gene ends were 1 base for V and 0 bases for J; bases not matched to a gene: 3. Germline assignment: CDR1 SGHRS and CDR2 YFSETQ. The CDR3 runs 17 residues. The CDR3: CASSLLGQGTTNEKLFF. The CDR3 nucleotides read TGCGCCAGCAGCTTGTTGGGACAGGGGACAACTAATGAAAAACTGTTTTTT.

The genes are TRBV2 and TRBJ2-3, with D possibly TRBD1 on 5 matching bases. V was clipped by 5 bases and J by 5 bases, with 14 bases between them. This CDR3 comprises 14 residues. The V gene's germline CDR1 is SNHLY and CDR2 FYNNEI. Written as DNA, the CDR3 is TGTGCCAGCAGTACAGGCAACTTGGGAGATACGCAGTATTTT. This gives the protein CASSTGNLGDTQYF.

The chain employs TRBV3-1 (or the pseudogene TRBV3-2) and TRBJ2-7, with 8 bases identical to TRBD1. J gave up 0 bases and V 1 base, and 2 bases lay outside the gene matches. The CDR3 runs to 15 residues. Germline CDR1 is LGHDT and CDR2 is YNNKEL (reference sequence). CDR3 protein: CASSQGRGRSYEQYV. In DNA, the CDR3 is TGTGCCAGCAGCCAAGGCAGGGGGCGCTCCTACGAGCAGTACGTC.

The genes are TRBV9 and TRBJ2-3; 9 bases align to TRBD2. This CDR3 is 17 amino acids long. J lost 2 bases, V lost 0 bases, and 7 bases had no gene match. Germline V CDR1 and CDR2: SGDLS, YYNGEE. CDR3 sequence reads: CASSVVPSGGITDTQYF. The CDR3 nucleotides are TGTGCCAGCAGCGTAGTCCCCAGCGGGGGGATCACAGATACGCAGTATTTT.

The chain has TRBV10-3 and TRBJ1-5; a weak D match, TRBD1 (5 bases). V was cut by 2 bases and J by 7 bases, with 9 bases left in between. CDR1 is ENHRY, CDR2 SYGVKD, per germline. CDR3 length: 13 amino acids. CDR3 nucleotides: TGTGCCATCAGTGAGGCCAGGGTCCAGCCCCAGCATTTT. Its protein is CAISEARVQPQHF.

The gene calls are TRBV11-2 and TRBJ2-5, with 15 bases that match TRBD2. The CDR3 consists of 17 residues. CDR1 is SGHAT, CDR2 FQNNGV, per germline. V lost 1 base, J lost 5 bases, and 5 bases stayed unmatched. The CDR3 loop is CASSLGTSGRAWETQYF. The CDR3 DNA reads TGTGCCAGCAGCTTAGGGACTAGCGGGAGGGCCTGGGAGACCCAGTACTTC.

The CDR3 reads CASSEGGSTDTQYF. In DNA, the CDR3 is TGTGCCAGCAGTGAGGGCGGCAGCACAGATACGCAGTATTTT. The chain joins TRBV6-2 or TRBV6-3 to TRBJ2-3; weak D call: TRBD2 (5 bases). V lost 5 bases, J lost 0 bases, and 9 bases lay in between. CDR1 and CDR2 (germline): MNHEY, SVGEGT. This CDR3 contains 14 residues.

The rearrangement joins TRBV7-8 to TRBJ2-1, with a tentative D call TRBD2 (6 bases). CDR3 length: 17 residues. Trimming shortened V by 4 bases and J by 5 bases, and 21 bases separated the two germline ends. The V gene's germline CDR1 is SGHVS and CDR2 FQNEAQ. The DNA of the CDR3 is TGTGCCAGCAGCTCCCCCCTTCTAGCGTTGGGAGACAATGAGCAGTTCTTC. It encodes CASSSPLLALGDNEQFF.

The chain carries TRBV6-2 or TRBV6-3 and TRBJ1-2, with a tentative D call TRBD1 (6 bases). Trimming removed 0 bases at V and 8 bases at J, with 13 bases between. The CDR3 covers 14 residues. CDR1 is MNHEY and CDR2 is SVGEGT in the germline V gene. CDR3 in DNA: TGTGCCAGCAGTTACTCTCAAGGGGGAAACGGCTACACCTTC. Residues: CASSYSQGGNGYTF.

The chain employs TRBV18 and TRBJ1-5; 8 bases map to TRBD1. V lost 5 bases to trimming and J lost 3 bases; unmatched junction nucleotides: 18. The CDR3 is made up of 19 amino acids. The germline gives CDR1 KGHSH, CDR2 LQKENI. CDR3 sequence reads: CASSASVGTGVGNNQPQHF. CDR3 nucleotide sequence: TGTGCCAGCTCAGCTAGCGTTGGGACAGGCGTTGGGAACAATCAGCCCCAGCATTTT.